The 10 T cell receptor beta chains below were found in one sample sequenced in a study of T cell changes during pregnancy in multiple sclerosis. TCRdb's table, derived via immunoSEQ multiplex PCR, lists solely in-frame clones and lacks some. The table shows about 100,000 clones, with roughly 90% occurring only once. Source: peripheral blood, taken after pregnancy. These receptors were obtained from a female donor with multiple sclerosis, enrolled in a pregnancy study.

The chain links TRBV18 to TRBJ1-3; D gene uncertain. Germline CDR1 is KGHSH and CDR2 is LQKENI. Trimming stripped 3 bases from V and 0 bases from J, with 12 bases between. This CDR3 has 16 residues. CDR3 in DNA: TGTGCCAGCTCACCCGCTCACACCTCCTCTGGAAACACCATATATTTT. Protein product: CASSPAHTSSGNTIYF.

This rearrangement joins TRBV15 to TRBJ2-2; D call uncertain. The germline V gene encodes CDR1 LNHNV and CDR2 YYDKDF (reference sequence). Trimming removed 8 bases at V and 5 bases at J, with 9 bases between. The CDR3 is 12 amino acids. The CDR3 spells CATRYWTGELFF. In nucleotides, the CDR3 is TGTGCCACCCGTTACTGGACCGGGGAGCTGTTTTTT.

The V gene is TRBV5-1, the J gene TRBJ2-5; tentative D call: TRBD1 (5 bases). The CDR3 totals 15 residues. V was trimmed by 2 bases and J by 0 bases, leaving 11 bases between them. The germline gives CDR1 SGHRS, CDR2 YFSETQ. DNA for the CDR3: TGCGCCAGCAGCTTAACCAGACAGAACCAAGAGACCCAGTACTTC. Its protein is CASSLTRQNQETQYF.

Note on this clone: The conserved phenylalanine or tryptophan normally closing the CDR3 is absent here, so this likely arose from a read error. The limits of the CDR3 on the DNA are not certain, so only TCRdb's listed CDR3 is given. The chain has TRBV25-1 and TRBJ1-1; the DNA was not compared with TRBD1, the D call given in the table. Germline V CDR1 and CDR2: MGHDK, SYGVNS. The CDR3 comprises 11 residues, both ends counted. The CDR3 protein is CASSGHRQGAR.

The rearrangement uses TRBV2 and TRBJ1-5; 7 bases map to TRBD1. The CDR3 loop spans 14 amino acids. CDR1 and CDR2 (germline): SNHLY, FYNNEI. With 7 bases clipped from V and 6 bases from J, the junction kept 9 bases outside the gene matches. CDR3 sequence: CASKVDRAVQPQHF. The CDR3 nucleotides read TGTGCCAGCAAGGTCGACAGGGCGGTTCAGCCCCAGCATTTT.

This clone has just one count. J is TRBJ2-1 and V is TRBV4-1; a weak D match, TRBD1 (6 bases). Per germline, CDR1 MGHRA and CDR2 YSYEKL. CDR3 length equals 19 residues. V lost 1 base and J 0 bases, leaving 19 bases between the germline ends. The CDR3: CASSQGTPETGFSYNEQFF. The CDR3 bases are TGCGCCAGCAGCCAAGGGACCCCCGAGACAGGTTTCTCCTACAATGAGCAGTTCTTC.

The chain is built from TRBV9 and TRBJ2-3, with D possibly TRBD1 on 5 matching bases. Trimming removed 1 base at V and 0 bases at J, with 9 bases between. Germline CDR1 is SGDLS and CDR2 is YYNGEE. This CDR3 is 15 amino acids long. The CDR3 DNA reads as TGTGCCAGCAGCGTATTTGACAGTAGCACAGATACGCAGTATTTT. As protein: CASSVFDSSTDTQYF.

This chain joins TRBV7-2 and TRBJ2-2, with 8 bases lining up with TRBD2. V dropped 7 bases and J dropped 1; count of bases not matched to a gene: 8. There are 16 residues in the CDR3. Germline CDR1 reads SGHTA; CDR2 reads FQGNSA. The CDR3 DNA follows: TGTGCCAGCAAATCGGAGCGGGGGAGGAACACCGGGGAGCTGTTTTTT. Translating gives CASKSERGRNTGELFF. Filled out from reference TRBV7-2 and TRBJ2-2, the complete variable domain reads GAGVSQSPSNKVTEKGKDVELRCDPISGHTALYWYRQSLGQGLEFLIYFQGNSAPDKSGLPSDRFSAERTGGSVSTLTIQRTQQEDSAVYLCASKSERGRNTGELFFGEGSRLTVL.

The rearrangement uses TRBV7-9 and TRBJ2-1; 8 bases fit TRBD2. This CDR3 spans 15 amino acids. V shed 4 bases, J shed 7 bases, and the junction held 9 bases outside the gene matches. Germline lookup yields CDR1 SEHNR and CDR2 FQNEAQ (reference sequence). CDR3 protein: CASSSLLAEENEQFF. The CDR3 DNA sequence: TGTGCCAGCAGCTCCCTACTAGCGGAAGAGAATGAGCAGTTCTTC. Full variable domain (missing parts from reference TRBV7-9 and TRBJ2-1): DTGVSQNPRHKITKRGQNVTFRCDPISEHNRLYWYRQTLGQGPEFLTYFQNEAQLEKSRLLSDRFSAERPKGSFSTLEIQRTEQGDSAMYLCASSSLLAEENEQFFGPGTRLTVL.

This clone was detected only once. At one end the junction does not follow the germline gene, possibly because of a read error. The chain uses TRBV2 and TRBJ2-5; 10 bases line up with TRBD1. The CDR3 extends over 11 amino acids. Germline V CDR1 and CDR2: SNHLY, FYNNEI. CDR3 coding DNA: TGTGCCAGCAGTGATACTGGGACAGGGGACTTC. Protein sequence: CASSDTGTGDF.